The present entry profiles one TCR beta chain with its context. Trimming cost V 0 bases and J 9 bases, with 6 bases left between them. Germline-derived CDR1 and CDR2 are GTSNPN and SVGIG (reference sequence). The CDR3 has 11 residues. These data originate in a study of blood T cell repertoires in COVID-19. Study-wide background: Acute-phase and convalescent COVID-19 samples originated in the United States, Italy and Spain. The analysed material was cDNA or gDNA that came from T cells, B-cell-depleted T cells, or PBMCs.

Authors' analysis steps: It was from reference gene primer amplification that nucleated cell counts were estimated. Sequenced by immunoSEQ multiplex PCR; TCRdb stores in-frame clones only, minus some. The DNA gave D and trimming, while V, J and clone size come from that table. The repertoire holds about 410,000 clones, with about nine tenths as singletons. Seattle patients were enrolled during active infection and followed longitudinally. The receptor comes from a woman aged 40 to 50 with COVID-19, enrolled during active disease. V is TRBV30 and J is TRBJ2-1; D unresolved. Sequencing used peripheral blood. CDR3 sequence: CAWSVIVEQFF. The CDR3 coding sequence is TGTGCCTGGAGTGTAATCGTTGAGCAGTTCTTC.